The TCR beta chain described here comes from a study of a mutant IDH1 vaccine in newly diagnosed glioma. Study as a whole: Patients arrived already treated with radiotherapy, temozolomide, or both, most having had both. Overall study findings and caveats: Among all patients, vaccine-induced immune responses occurred in 90% to 95%. Shifts in the top peripheral T cell clonotypes seemed unrelated to pseudoprogression.

Time point here: baseline, week 1 (first vaccination visit). As to treatment: pre-vaccination baseline after standard-of-care therapy. New WHO grade 3 or 4 astrocytomas that were IDH1-mutant and ATRX-lost had been found in donors. Turning to this clone: The target antigen is unknown.

The assay was immunoSEQ multiplex PCR, and TCRdb's table has in-frame clones only and misses some. The sample gives roughly 99,000 clones, around 90% of which show up once; roughly 0.54% is in the top ten. Trimming stripped 5 bases from V and 5 bases from J, with 6 bases between. Germline CDR1 is SGHDN and CDR2 is FVKESK. CDR3 size: 12 residues. The origin of this receptor is a woman in her forties or fifties with glioma. The V and J genes are TRBV14 and TRBJ2-2; no reliable D call. The starting material was PBMCs, obtained from a glioma patient treated with radiotherapy, temozolomide or both. The CDR3 region is CASSGWTGELFF. DNA for the CDR3: TGTGCCAGCAGCGGGTGGACCGGGGAGCTGTTTTTT.